Included here is one T cell receptor beta chain sequence, with context. Its antigen is not identified. The data were obtained in a study of vaccination and CD4 T cells after COVID-19. The treatment is: roughly 11-day PBMC culture with coronavirus spike peptide pools or control peptides (ViraFEST assay). TCR sequencing followed the expansion of antigen-specific T cells with peptide pools in ViraFEST. Culture conditions combined 2 million to 2.5 million PBMCs per well with 10 IU/ml IL-2 and around 9.5 ug/ml peptide pools. Looked up from germline, CDR1 is SGHTA and CDR2 is FQGNSA. V was pared by 5 bases and J by 7 bases, with 15 bases of the junction left unmatched. This CDR3 contains 17 residues. The Oncomine TCR Beta short-read assay was what sequenced the DNA obtained from cultured CD4+ T cells. Via MiXCR, TCRdb re-called the PCR reads, giving one row per CDR3 protein. The sample lists 20,000 to 25,000 distinct CDR3 sequences; 60% to 80% were seen once.

The V and J genes are TRBV7-2 and TRBJ1-3; 9 positions match TRBD1. The sequence was obtained from a human donor who received a COVID-19 vaccine. The source was CD4+ T cells from blood, cultured in vitro, collected after SARS-CoV-2 vaccination. CDR3: CASSPTAGTGNGNTIYF. The CDR3 nucleotides read TGTGCCAGCAGCCCCACCGCCGGGACAGGGAATGGGAACACCATATATTTT.